This entry concerns a single T cell receptor beta chain. This sample stems from a study of blood T cell repertoires in COVID-19. The overall study: Researchers got acute and convalescent COVID-19 samples from the United States, Italy and Spain. From T cells, B-cell-depleted T cells, or PBMCs came the material, which was cDNA or gDNA.

The CDR3 runs 13 residues. Germline V CDR1 and CDR2: MDHEN, SYDVKM. The V gene end was trimmed by 3 bases and the J gene end by 3 bases; junction bases not matched to a gene: 2. Per the study methods: Estimated nucleated cell counts came from reference gene primer amplification. TCRdb keeps only in-frame clones here, not all; method: immunoSEQ multiplex PCR. V, J and clone size are taken as reported in that table, and D and trimming were inferred from the DNA itself. Of 150,000 to 200,000 clones listed, around nine tenths are singletons. The source of this sequence is a man between 65 and 85 years old with acute or convalescent COVID-19. Sequenced: peripheral blood. This chain uses TRBV28 with TRBJ2-7; 7 nucleotides line up with TRBD1. The CDR3 sequence is CASSFGQVYEQYF. The DNA of the CDR3 is TGTGCCAGCAGTTTCGGACAGGTCTACGAGCAGTACTTC.